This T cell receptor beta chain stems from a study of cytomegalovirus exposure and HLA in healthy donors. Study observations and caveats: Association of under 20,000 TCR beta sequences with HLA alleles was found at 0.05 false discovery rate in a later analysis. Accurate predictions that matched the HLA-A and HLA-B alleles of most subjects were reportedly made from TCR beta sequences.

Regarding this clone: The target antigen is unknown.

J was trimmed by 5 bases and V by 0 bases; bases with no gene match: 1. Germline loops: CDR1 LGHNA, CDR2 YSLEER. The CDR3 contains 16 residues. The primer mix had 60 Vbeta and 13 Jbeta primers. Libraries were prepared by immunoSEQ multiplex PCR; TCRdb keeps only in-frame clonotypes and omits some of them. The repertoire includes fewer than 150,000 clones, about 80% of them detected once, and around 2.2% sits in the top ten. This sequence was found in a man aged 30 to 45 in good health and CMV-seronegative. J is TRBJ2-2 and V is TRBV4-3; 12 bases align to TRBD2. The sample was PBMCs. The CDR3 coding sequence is TGCGCCAGCAGCCAAGAGACTAGCGGGAGTACCGGGGAGCTGTTTTTT. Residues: CASSQETSGSTGELFF.